This T cell receptor (beta chain) derives from a study of Ad26.COV2.S vaccination and SARS-CoV-2 variants. The CDR3 has 14 amino acids. CDR1 is LGHDT and CDR2 is YNNKEL in the germline V gene (reference sequence). The ends lost 4 bases at V and 3 bases at J; junction bases unmatched: 3. TCRdb's copy holds only in-frame clones and misses some; the assay was immunoSEQ multiplex PCR. This sample yields fewer than 500,000 clones, of which less than 95% are seen a single time; about 4.5% belongs to the top ten. Described treatment: some 19 received Ad26.COV2.S at low or high dose, single or two shots; a few received placebo; per-sample allocation not given. All samples were drawn on day 63, counting from the first vaccine or placebo injection.

This clonotype was sampled from a person between 18 and 65 years old who received the Ad26.COV2.S COVID-19 vaccine or a placebo. This chain connects TRBV3-1 (or the pseudogene TRBV3-2) to TRBJ2-1; 7 bases match TRBD2. The specimen comprised peripheral blood, sampled in a trial of Ad26.COV2.S vaccine versus placebo. The CDR3: CASSLASGYNEQFF. As DNA, the CDR3 is TGTGCCAGCAGCCTGGCTAGCGGCTACAATGAGCAGTTCTTC.